Shown below are 9 T cell receptor beta chains from a single sample sequenced in a study of CD8+ T cells in alopecia areata. Treatment: oral pan-JAK inhibitor, 5-10 mg twice daily. Extracted from the samples, RNA was reverse transcribed into cDNA to serve as the sequencing template. The table came from immunoSEQ multiplex PCR; TCRdb's copy has only in-frame clones and leaves some out. In the table there are 200,000 to 250,000 clones, 55% to 70% of which are singletons. The material sequenced was CD4+ T cells sorted from blood, taken at week 4, from a patient treated with tofacitinib. The receptor source for this set is a human donor with alopecia areata.

The chain joins TRBV27 to TRBJ1-1; D not resolved. The germline V gene encodes CDR1 MNHEY and CDR2 SMNVEV (reference sequence). CDR3 length: 16 amino acids. Trimming removed 0 bases at V and 0 bases at J, with 11 bases between. The CDR3 coding sequence is TGTGCCAGCAGTTTATCCCTAGGCAGGTTGAACACTGAAGCTTTCTTT. This encodes CASSLSLGRLNTEAFF.

The chain is built from TRBV2 and TRBJ2-3; 9 bases map to TRBD2. The CDR3 spans 15 residues. Germline V gene data show CDR1 as SNHLY and CDR2 as FYNNEI. Trimming took 4 bases from V and 1 from J; bases not matched to a gene: 3. Here the CDR3 DNA reads TGTGCCAGCAGTGGCGGGAGGGGGGGCACAGATACGCAGTATTTT. This sequence encodes CASSGGRGGTDTQYF. Full variable domain (missing parts from reference TRBV2 and TRBJ2-3): EPEVTQTPSHQVTQMGQEVILRCVPISNHLYFYWYRQILGQKVEFLVSFYNNEISEKSEIFDDQFSVERPDGSNFTLKIRSTKLEDSAMYFCASSGGRGGTDTQYFGPGTRLTVL.

The CDR3 reads CASSLNPAPEETQYF. The CDR3 DNA is TGCGCCAGCAGCTTGAATCCGGCGCCCGAAGAGACCCAGTACTTC. The V call is TRBV5-1, the J call TRBJ2-5; no clear D. Trimming shortened V by 1 base and J by 3 bases, and 13 bases separated the two germline ends. CDR1 and CDR2 (germline): SGHRS, YFSETQ. The CDR3 sequence is 15 residues long.

The V call is TRBV2, the J call TRBJ1-1; the D gene is possibly TRBD1 (6 bases). Looked up from germline, CDR1 is SNHLY and CDR2 is FYNNEI. There are 12 residues in the CDR3. V gave up 10 bases and J gave up 4 bases, with 13 bases separating them. CDR3 protein: CATRGGGTEAFF. DNA of the CDR3: TGTGCCACCCGTGGAGGGGGCACTGAAGCTTTCTTT.

The chain is built from TRBV7-2 and TRBJ2-7; perhaps TRBD2 as D (5 bases). The CDR3 loop spans 15 amino acids. CDR1 is SGHTA, CDR2 FQGNSA, per germline. Trimming took 5 bases from V and 0 from J, leaving 14 bases between them. The CDR3 DNA is TGTGCCAGCAGCCCGAGAGGGCAGAACTCCTACGAGCAGTACTTC. Protein product: CASSPRGQNSYEQYF.

The rearrangement uses TRBV19 and TRBJ1-2; the D is unclear. Per germline, CDR1 LNHDA and CDR2 SQIVND (reference sequence). CDR3 length: 12 amino acids. Trimming shortened V by 4 bases and J by 4 bases, and 7 bases separated the two germline ends. In DNA form, the CDR3 reads TGTGCCAGTAGTAATGACGGCTATGGCTACACCTTC. Translation gives CASSNDGYGYTF.

The chain couples TRBV5-1 to TRBJ1-4, with a tentative D call TRBD1 (6 bases). Per the germline V gene, CDR1 is SGHRS and CDR2 is YFSETQ. The CDR3 is 14 amino acids. V was cut by 2 bases and J by 5 bases, with 10 bases left in between. CDR3 sequence reads: CASSLQGGNEKLFF. The CDR3, as DNA: TGCGCCAGCAGCTTACAGGGAGGGAATGAAAAACTGTTTTTT.

The V call is TRBV4-1, the J call TRBJ1-5, with a weak D call TRBD1 (5 bases). Germline V gene sequence: CDR1 MGHRA, CDR2 YSYEKL. This CDR3 comprises 15 residues. Trimming pared 1 base from V and 3 bases from J, leaving 10 bases between. The CDR3 DNA reads as TGCGCCAGCAGCCAAGGACAGACCTACAATCAGCCCCAGCATTTT. As protein: CASSQGQTYNQPQHF.

This clone has just a few counts. This chain joins TRBV5-4 and TRBJ2-1; 7 bases fit TRBD1. The germline V gene has CDR1 SGHNT and CDR2 YYREEE (reference sequence). The junction had 10 bases not matched to a gene; V was cut back by 4 bases and J by 3 bases. This CDR3 contains 16 residues. CDR3: CASSPARGPGYNEQFF. In DNA, the CDR3 is TGTGCCAGCAGCCCCGCAAGGGGGCCCGGCTACAATGAGCAGTTCTTC.